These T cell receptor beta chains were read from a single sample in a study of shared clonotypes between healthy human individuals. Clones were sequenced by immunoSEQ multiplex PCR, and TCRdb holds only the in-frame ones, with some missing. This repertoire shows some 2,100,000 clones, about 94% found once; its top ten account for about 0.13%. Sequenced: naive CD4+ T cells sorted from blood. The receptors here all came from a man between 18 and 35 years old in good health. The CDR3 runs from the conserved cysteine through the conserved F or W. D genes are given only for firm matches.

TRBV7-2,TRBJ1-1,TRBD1,TGTGCCAGCAGCTCCCGCGGGGAGGGGGCAGGGAACACTGAAGCTTTCTTT,CASSSRGEGAGNTEAFF
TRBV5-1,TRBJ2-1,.,TGCGCCAGCAGCTTGGCCTCATCTGAAAGCTCCTACAATGAGCAGTTCTTC,CASSLASSESSYNEQFF
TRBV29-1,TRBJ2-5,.,TGCAGCGCGAGCGGGTATGAGACCCAGTACTTC,CSASGYETQYF
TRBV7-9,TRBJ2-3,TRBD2,TGTGCCAGCAGCTTCGGGGAGGGAAAGGCGGATACGCAGTATTTT,CASSFGEGKADTQYF
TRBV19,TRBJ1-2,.,TGTGCCAGTATGAGAAGCCACCTTACCCTCTATGGCTACACCTTC,CASMRSHLTLYGYTF
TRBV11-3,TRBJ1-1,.,TGTGCCAGCAGCACAAACAGAAACACTGAAGCTTTCTTT,CASSTNRNTEAFF
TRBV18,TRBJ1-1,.,TGTGCCAGCTCAGCCGCGGGGAACACTGAAGCTTTCTTT,CASSAAGNTEAFF
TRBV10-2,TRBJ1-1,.,TGCGCCAGCAGTGACCCCCACATGGGCACTGAAGCTTTCTTT,CASSDPHMGTEAFF
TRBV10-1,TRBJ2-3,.,TGCGCCAGTCCTCTGGGCGTCTCTAGCACAGATACGCAGTATTTT,CASPLGVSSTDTQYF
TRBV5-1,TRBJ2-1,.,TGCGCCAGCAGCCAAGTGTTACTCCCGCCGAGCTCCTACAATGAGCAGTTCTTC,CASSQVLLPPSSYNEQFF
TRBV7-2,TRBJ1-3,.,TGTGCCAGCAGCTCCCGTTCTGGAAACACCATATATTTT,CASSSRSGNTIYF
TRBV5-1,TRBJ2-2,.,TGCGCCAGCAGCGAAGATGTCACCGGGGAGCTGTTTTTT,CASSEDVTGELFF
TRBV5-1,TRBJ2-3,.,TGCGCCAGCAGCCCACTGGTAGGGAATACGCAGTATTTT,CASSPLVGNTQYF
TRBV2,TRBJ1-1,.,TGTGCCAGCAGTGAAGCACGGGGGGCGAACACTGAAGCTTTCTTT,CASSEARGANTEAFF